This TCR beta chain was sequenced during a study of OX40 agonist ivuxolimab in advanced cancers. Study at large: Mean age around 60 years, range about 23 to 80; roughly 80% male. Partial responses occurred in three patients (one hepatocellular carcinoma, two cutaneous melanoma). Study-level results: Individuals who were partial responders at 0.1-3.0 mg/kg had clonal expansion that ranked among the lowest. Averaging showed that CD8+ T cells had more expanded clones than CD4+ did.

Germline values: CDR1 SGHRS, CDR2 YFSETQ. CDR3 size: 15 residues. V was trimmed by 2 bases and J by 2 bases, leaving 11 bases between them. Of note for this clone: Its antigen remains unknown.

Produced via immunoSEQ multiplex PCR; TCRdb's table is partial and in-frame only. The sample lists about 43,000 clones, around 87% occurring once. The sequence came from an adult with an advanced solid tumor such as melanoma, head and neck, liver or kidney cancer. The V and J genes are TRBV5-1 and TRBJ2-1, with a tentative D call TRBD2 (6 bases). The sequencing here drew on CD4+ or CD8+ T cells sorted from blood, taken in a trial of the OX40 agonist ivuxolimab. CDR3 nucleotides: TGCGCCAGCAGCTTCGTGGAGGGCCCCTACAATGAGCAGTTCTTC. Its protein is CASSFVEGPYNEQFF.